This record looks at one T cell receptor (beta chain) sequence and its context. Its cognate antigen is unknown. Assay used: immunoSEQ multiplex PCR; TCRdb lists only in-frame clones, some missing. The data show about 160,000 clones, about 86% seen once. These data are taken from a study of cytomegalovirus exposure and HLA in healthy donors. Whole-study results and caveats: Associated with cytomegalovirus, according to the listing, were about 160 TCR beta chains.

The CDR3 contains 16 residues. The germline gives CDR1 MNHNS, CDR2 SASEGT. V was trimmed by 3 bases and J by 3 bases, leaving 18 bases between them. The sample consisted of PBMCs. The rearrangement links TRBV6-1 to TRBJ2-7; a possible D gene is TRBD1 (5 bases). The TCR was taken from a woman in her thirties in good health and CMV-seronegative. The CDR3 loop is CASSDPRALLDYEQYF. CDR3 nucleotide sequence: TGTGCCAGCAGTGACCCCAGGGCCTTACTGGACTACGAGCAGTACTTC.